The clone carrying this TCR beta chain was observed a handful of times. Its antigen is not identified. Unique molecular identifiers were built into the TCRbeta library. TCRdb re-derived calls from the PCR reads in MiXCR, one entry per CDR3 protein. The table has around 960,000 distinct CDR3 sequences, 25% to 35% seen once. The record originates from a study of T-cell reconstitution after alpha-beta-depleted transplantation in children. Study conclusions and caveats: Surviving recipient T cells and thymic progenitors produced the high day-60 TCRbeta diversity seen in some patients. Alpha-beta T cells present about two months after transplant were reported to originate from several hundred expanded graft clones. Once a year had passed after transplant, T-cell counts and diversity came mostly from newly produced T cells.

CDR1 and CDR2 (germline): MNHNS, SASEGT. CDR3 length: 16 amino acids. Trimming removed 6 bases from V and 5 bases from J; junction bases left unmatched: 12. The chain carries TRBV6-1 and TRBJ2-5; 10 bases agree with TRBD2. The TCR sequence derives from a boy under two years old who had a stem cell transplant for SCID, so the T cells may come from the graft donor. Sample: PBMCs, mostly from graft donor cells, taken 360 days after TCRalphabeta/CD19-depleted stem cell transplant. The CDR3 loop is CASSRPYSGGRETQYF. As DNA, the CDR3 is TGTGCCAGCAGCCGCCCTTATAGCGGGGGGCGGGAGACCCAGTACTTC.